The subject of this entry is one T cell receptor (beta chain). Its matching antigen is unknown. These data are taken from a study of T cell responses to AZD1222 COVID-19 vaccine. Study-wide results and caveats: Repertoires were sampled only after the peak T cell response. Along spike, vaccine-associated CD4 TCRs were found throughout, with dominance at 160-218 and 743-854. Just a handful of AZD1222 recipients tested seropositive at baseline.

V lost 0 bases and J lost 2, with 15 bases in between. This CDR3 spans 16 amino acids. Germline CDR1 is SGHRS and CDR2 is YFSETQ. Clones were read by immunoSEQ multiplex PCR, and TCRdb kept only the in-frame ones, dropping some. The sample lists 90,000 to 150,000 clones; 75% to 90% were seen once. Source: peripheral blood, taken 28 days after the second AZD1222 dose. J is TRBJ2-7 and V is TRBV5-1; TRBD2 is a possible D gene (6 bases). The sequence was collected from an adult who received the AZD1222 COVID-19 vaccine. CDR3 amino acids: CASSLVHAGKAYEQYF. CDR3 coding DNA: TGCGCCAGCAGCTTGGTTCATGCGGGGAAAGCCTACGAGCAGTACTTC.